The 31 T cell receptor beta chains below were found in one sample sequenced in a study of OX40 agonist ivuxolimab in advanced cancers. The table came from immunoSEQ multiplex PCR; TCRdb's copy has only in-frame clones and leaves some out. The sample has about 46,000 clones, 90% to 95% seen once. The input for sequencing was CD4+ or CD8+ T cells sorted from blood, taken in a trial of the OX40 agonist ivuxolimab. All receptors come from an adult with an advanced solid tumor such as melanoma, head and neck, liver or kidney cancer.

The chain joins TRBV7-6 to TRBJ2-1, with 11 bases matching TRBD2. The germline V gene has CDR1 SGHVS and CDR2 FNYEAQ. The CDR3 extends over 16 amino acids. The junction had 9 bases not matched to a gene; V was cut back by 5 bases and J by 6 bases. CDR3 residues: CASSPLAGGSFNEQFF. In nucleotides, the CDR3 is TGTGCCAGCAGCCCCCTAGCGGGAGGTAGTTTCAATGAGCAGTTCTTC.

The rearrangement links TRBV27 to TRBJ1-3; D is undetermined. The CDR3 runs to 13 residues. Germline values: CDR1 MNHEY, CDR2 SMNVEV (reference sequence). Deletions cut 5 bases from V and 4 bases from J, with 9 bases between. CDR3 loop: CASSLAQGNTIYF. Written as DNA, the CDR3 is TGTGCCAGCAGTCTCGCACAGGGAAACACCATATATTTT.

The chain has TRBV5-4 and TRBJ1-2; a weak D match, TRBD1 (6 bases). CDR3 length equals 11 residues. Looked up from germline, CDR1 is SGHNT and CDR2 is YYREEE (reference sequence). V was trimmed by 2 bases and J by 8 bases, leaving 7 bases between them. For the CDR3, the DNA is TGTGCCAGCAGCTTTGGGGGCGGCTACACCTTC. Its protein product is CASSFGGGYTF.

This chain connects TRBV15 to TRBJ1-1, with D maybe TRBD1 (6 bases). Germline lookup yields CDR1 LNHNV and CDR2 YYDKDF (reference sequence). The CDR3 consists of 15 residues. The V gene lost 0 bases and the J gene lost 3 bases, with 11 bases spanning the gap. The chain's CDR3 is CATSRDGRGYTEAFF. The CDR3 DNA follows: TGTGCCACCAGCAGAGATGGCAGGGGATACACTGAAGCTTTCTTT.

CDR3 bases: TGTGCCAGCAGCTTAGGGGGGTTCTATGGCTACACCTTC. Translated: CASSLGGFYGYTF. This sequence joins TRBV7-3 and TRBJ1-2, with D possibly being TRBD1 (5 bases). V lost 2 bases and J 4 bases, leaving 8 bases between the germline ends. The CDR3 totals 13 residues. Germline loops: CDR1 SGHTA, CDR2 FQGTGA.

This sequence joins TRBV28 and TRBJ1-4; no clear D gene. This CDR3 contains 16 residues. The V gene lost 1 base and the J gene lost 4 bases, with 13 bases spanning the gap. Germline-derived CDR1 and CDR2 are MDHEN and SYDVKM. CDR3 in amino acids: CASSLLTTQRNEKLFF. In nucleotides, the CDR3 is TGTGCCAGCAGTTTATTAACTACACAACGTAATGAAAAACTGTTTTTT.

The chain has TRBV6-5 and TRBJ1-1; D call uncertain. Germline CDR1 reads MNHEY; CDR2 reads SVGAGI. The CDR3 extends over 13 amino acids. V was cut by 0 bases and J by 1 base, with 3 bases left in between. The CDR3 loop is CASSYSQNTEAFF. Written as DNA, the CDR3 is TGTGCCAGCAGTTACTCCCAGAACACTGAAGCTTTCTTT.

The rearrangement links TRBV4-1 to TRBJ2-7, with 9 bases aligning to TRBD2. The germline V gene encodes CDR1 MGHRA and CDR2 YSYEKL. V lost 1 base and J lost 7; bases outside the gene matches: 14. The CDR3 totals 17 residues. DNA for the CDR3: TGCGCCAGCAGCCAAGGCTCGAGCGGGAGGATCCTCGGGGAGCAGTACTTC. Translated, it gives CASSQGSSGRILGEQYF.

The CDR3 DNA reads TGTGCCAGCAGTTTGGGACTAGCGGGCGTCAATGAGCAGTTCTTC. This gives the protein CASSLGLAGVNEQFF. This chain joins TRBV27 and TRBJ2-1, with 12 bases lining up with TRBD2. Germline V gene lookup returns CDR1 MNHEY and CDR2 SMNVEV (reference sequence). The CDR3 length is 15 residues. V shed 3 bases, J shed 6 bases, and the junction held 3 bases outside the gene matches.

The chain carries TRBV6-1 and TRBJ2-7; 13 bases line up with TRBD2. Per the germline V gene, CDR1 is MNHNS and CDR2 is SASEGT. Germline trimming cut 3 bases from V and 12 bases from J; bases unmatched to any gene: 11. The CDR3 is 15 amino acids. This CDR3 is CASSEARRTSGGRYF. Here the CDR3 DNA reads TGTGCCAGCAGTGAGGCCCGGCGGACTAGCGGGGGCAGGTACTTC.

The V and J genes are TRBV9 and TRBJ2-7; TRBD2 might be the D (5 bases). V was shortened by 0 bases and J by 7 bases, with 11 bases between the two germline ends. This CDR3 region has 13 residues. From germline, CDR1 is SGDLS and CDR2 YYNGEE. The DNA of the CDR3 is TGTGCCAGCAGCGTAGCTACAGCGGAGGAGCAGTACTTC. Its protein is CASSVATAEEQYF.

This clone has a single count. The gene calls are TRBV15 and TRBJ1-5; 8 bases are a match to TRBD1. Germline CDR1 LNHNV, CDR2 YYDKDF (reference sequence). J gave up 4 bases and V 0 bases, and 2 bases lay outside the gene matches. The CDR3 spans 15 residues. As DNA, the CDR3 is TGTGCCACCAGCAGAGACAGGGGGCTGAATCAGCCCCAGCATTTT. This gives the protein CATSRDRGLNQPQHF.

J is TRBJ2-7 and V is TRBV25-1; the D is unclear. V was trimmed by 6 bases and J by 0 bases, leaving 12 bases between them. The germline CDR1 and CDR2 sequences are MGHDK and SYGVNS. CDR3 length: 14 residues. The CDR3 coding sequence is TGTGCCAGCAGGCCCCCCCACAGCTCCTACGAGCAGTACTTC. Translated, it gives CASRPPHSSYEQYF.

The chain employs TRBV5-1 and TRBJ2-2, with D tentatively TRBD1 (5 bases). Germline CDR1 is SGHRS and CDR2 is YFSETQ. This CDR3 region has 18 residues. Trimming took 0 bases from V and 0 from J, leaving 15 bases between them. The CDR3 DNA is TGCGCCAGCAGCTTGGAAGAAACCCTGACAGCGAACACCGGGGAGCTGTTTTTT. The encoded protein is CASSLEETLTANTGELFF.

The chain couples TRBV21-1 to TRBJ1-1. TRBV21-1 is annotated as a pseudogene. This CDR3 is built from 13 residues. The CDR3 DNA reads as TGTGCCAGCAGCAAAAGGGAAGGAGGTTTGACTTTCTTT. This codes for CASSKREGGLTFF.

This clone was recorded a few times. V is TRBV7-9 and J is TRBJ2-7; a weak D match, TRBD2 (5 bases). The CDR3 totals 12 residues. V lost 5 bases and J lost 5, with 10 bases in between. CDR1 and CDR2 (germline): SEHNR, FQNEAQ (reference sequence). The CDR3 region has the DNA TGTGCCAGCAGCCAAAACGGGAACGAGCAGTACTTC. Its protein is CASSQNGNEQYF.

V gene TRBV7-6 combines with J gene TRBJ1-1; D is uncertain. Germline CDR1 SGHVS, CDR2 FNYEAQ. Trimming shortened V by 3 bases and J by 4 bases, and 9 bases separated the two germline ends. The CDR3 is 13 amino acids. Here the CDR3 reads CASSFQIGTEAFF. The CDR3 DNA sequence: TGTGCCAGCAGCTTCCAGATCGGCACTGAAGCTTTCTTT.

The rearrangement links TRBV5-4 to TRBJ2-2, with a possible D match to TRBD1 (5 bases). The V gene's germline CDR1 is SGHNT and CDR2 YYREEE (reference sequence). V was clipped by 3 bases and J by 6 bases, with 9 bases between them. This CDR3 region has 13 residues. CDR3 nucleotide sequence: TGTGCCAGCAGCTCCCAAGGGGCCGGGGAGCTGTTTTTT. The encoded protein is CASSSQGAGELFF.

The chain is built from TRBV2 and TRBJ2-1; 7 bases align to TRBD2. This CDR3 has 15 residues. Trimming cost V 2 bases and J 6 bases; bases outside gene matches: 7. Germline CDR1 and CDR2: SNHLY and FYNNEI. CDR3 loop: CASSETSVLPNEQFF. In nucleotides, the CDR3 is TGTGCCAGCAGTGAAACTAGCGTCCTGCCCAATGAGCAGTTCTTC.

The rearrangement joins TRBV21-1 to TRBJ2-2; TRBD2, the D gene given by the table, was not confirmed from the DNA. TRBV21-1 is classified as a pseudogene. The CDR3 runs 15 residues. The CDR3 here is CASSKRGGLTGELFF. Here the CDR3 DNA reads TGTGCCAGCAGCAAAAGGGGGGGCCTCACCGGGGAGCTGTTTTTT.

This rearrangement joins TRBV25-1 to TRBJ1-2, with D perhaps TRBD1 (6 bases). This CDR3 has 13 amino acids. The germline V gene encodes CDR1 MGHDK and CDR2 SYGVNS. Trimming left V 2 bases short and J 4 bases short, with 8 bases between. The CDR3, as DNA: TGTGCCAGCAGTGAAGGGGGCGGCTATGGCTACACCTTC. It is translated as CASSEGGGYGYTF.

This chain connects TRBV30 to TRBJ1-1; D unclear. V dropped 4 bases and J dropped 7 bases, with 10 bases sitting between them. This CDR3 comprises 11 residues. Germline CDR1 GTSNPN, CDR2 SVGIG (reference sequence). CDR3 sequence: CAWNLELEAFF. As DNA, the CDR3 is TGTGCCTGGAATTTGGAGCTTGAAGCTTTCTTT.

J is TRBJ1-2 and V is TRBV9; perhaps TRBD1 as D (6 bases). The germline V gene encodes CDR1 SGDLS and CDR2 YYNGEE. The CDR3 has 15 amino acids. V gave up 1 base and J gave up 0 bases, with 10 bases separating them. The CDR3 nucleotides read TGTGCCAGCAGCGTATCAGGGGACTCTAACTATGGCTACACCTTC. As protein: CASSVSGDSNYGYTF.

This rearrangement joins TRBV27 to TRBJ2-3, with TRBD2 matching over 8 bases. CDR3 length: 17 amino acids. Germline V lookup: CDR1 MNHEY, CDR2 SMNVEV (reference sequence). J gave up 2 bases and V 5 bases, and 12 bases lay outside the gene matches. CDR3 in DNA: TGTGCCAGCAGTCTAGCGGGCGGTTCCCTTTTCACAGATACGCAGTATTTT. Protein product: CASSLAGGSLFTDTQYF.

This sequence joins TRBV5-1 and TRBJ1-1; the match to TRBD1 covers 7 bases. Per the germline V gene, CDR1 is SGHRS and CDR2 is YFSETQ. The trim removed 7 bases at V and 4 bases at J, leaving 10 bases unmatched. The CDR3 is 14 amino acids. CDR3: CASGNGQASTEAFF. The CDR3 coding sequence is TGCGCCAGCGGAAACGGACAGGCCAGCACTGAAGCTTTCTTT.

V and J are TRBV15 and TRBJ2-3; the match to TRBD2 covers 9 bases. Looked up from germline, CDR1 is LNHNV and CDR2 is YYDKDF (reference sequence). The trim removed 5 bases at V and 4 bases at J, leaving 7 bases unmatched. This CDR3 region has 15 residues. The CDR3 loop is CATSLRAGGADTQYF. The CDR3 DNA sequence: TGTGCCACCAGCCTTAGGGCGGGAGGGGCAGATACGCAGTATTTT.

The CDR3 DNA reads as TGTGCCAGCAGTGGGGTGGTTGACGGAAACACCATATATTTT. Translating it yields CASSGVVDGNTIYF. The chain uses TRBV2 and TRBJ1-3; D not resolved. V lost 4 bases and J 4 bases, leaving 11 bases between the germline ends. Germline CDR1 SNHLY, CDR2 FYNNEI. This CDR3 spans 14 amino acids.

This chain connects TRBV27 to TRBJ2-7; a possible D gene is TRBD1 (5 bases). The germline V and J ends were trimmed by 4 bases and 6 bases, with 10 bases remaining between them. This CDR3 comprises 12 residues. Germline V gene sequence: CDR1 MNHEY, CDR2 SMNVEV (reference sequence). CDR3 sequence reads: CASSYSQGEQYF. DNA for the CDR3: TGTGCCAGCAGTTACTCCCAGGGCGAGCAGTACTTC.

Only one count was recorded for this clone. The V gene is TRBV5-4, the J gene TRBJ2-1; 13 bases fit TRBD2. V lost 4 bases, J lost 8 bases, and 6 bases stayed unmatched. The germline V gene encodes CDR1 SGHNT and CDR2 YYREEE (reference sequence). The CDR3 length is 15 residues. CDR3: CASSPGLAGVHEQFF. DNA of the CDR3: TGTGCCAGCAGCCCAGGACTAGCGGGAGTGCATGAGCAGTTCTTC.

This chain connects TRBV27 to TRBJ2-2; perhaps TRBD2 as D (6 bases). Looked up from germline, CDR1 is MNHEY and CDR2 is SMNVEV (reference sequence). CDR3 size: 14 residues. Trimming removed 5 bases at V and 5 bases at J, with 12 bases between. The CDR3 protein is CASSTLGLTGELFF. In nucleotides, the CDR3 is TGTGCCAGCAGTACCCTCGGACTAACCGGGGAGCTGTTTTTT.

The chain combines TRBV6-6 with TRBJ1-2; no clear D. Germline CDR1 and CDR2: MNHNY and SVGAGI (reference sequence). This CDR3 contains 15 residues. V was trimmed by 5 bases and J by 3 bases, leaving 16 bases between them. CDR3 bases: TGTGCCAGCAGTCCTCTAAGGCAGGCGGACTATGGCTACACCTTC. Translated: CASSPLRQADYGYTF.